The 25 T cell receptor beta chains in this list originate from one sample, sequenced in a study of T cell changes during pregnancy in multiple sclerosis. The repertoire was sequenced with immunoSEQ multiplex PCR; TCRdb's copy has only in-frame clones and lacks some. The data show roughly 70,000 clones, approximately 90% seen once. The sequencing used peripheral blood, collected in the third trimester of pregnancy. These receptors all stem from a female donor with multiple sclerosis, enrolled in a pregnancy study.

This chain joins TRBV19 and TRBJ1-5, with 10 bases fitting TRBD1. The V gene end was trimmed by 9 bases and the J gene end by 2 bases; junction bases not matched to a gene: 16. Germline loops: CDR1 LNHDA, CDR2 SQIVND (reference sequence). This CDR3 is built from 18 residues. The CDR3 protein is CASLPGQGTIRGNQPQHF. CDR3 bases: TGTGCCAGCCTACCGGGACAGGGGACGATTAGGGGCAATCAGCCCCAGCATTTT.

The chain has TRBV9 and TRBJ1-1; TRBD1 matches 7 bases. Germline V gene sequence: CDR1 SGDLS, CDR2 YYNGEE. The CDR3 is made up of 13 amino acids. V dropped 4 bases and J dropped 5; count of bases not matched to a gene: 5. CDR3 DNA: TGTGCCAGCAGCCGGGACAGCTCTACTGAAGCTTTCTTT. This sequence encodes CASSRDSSTEAFF. The full variable domain, with the rest looked up from reference TRBV9 and TRBJ1-1, is DSGVTQTPKHLITATGQRVTLRCSPRSGDLSVYWYQQSLDQGLQFLIQYYNGEERAKGNILERFSAQQFPDLHSELNLSSLELGDSALYFCASSRDSSTEAFFGQGTRLTVV.

This chain uses TRBV11-2 with TRBJ1-2; a possible D gene is TRBD1 (5 bases). CDR1 is SGHAT, CDR2 FQNNGV, per germline. The CDR3 consists of 15 residues. The V and J ends lost 1 base and 4 bases respectively, with 13 bases between them. CDR3 sequence reads: CASSLGDRGVYGYTF. In DNA, the CDR3 is TGTGCCAGCAGCTTAGGAGACCGGGGGGTCTATGGCTACACCTTC.

This chain links TRBV30 with TRBJ1-1; perhaps TRBD1 as D (6 bases). Deletions cut 1 base from V and 4 bases from J, with 10 bases between. This CDR3 contains 13 residues. Looked up from germline, CDR1 is GTSNPN and CDR2 is SVGIG (reference sequence). CDR3 sequence: CAWSAYRVTEAFF. In DNA, the CDR3 is TGTGCCTGGAGTGCTTACAGGGTCACTGAAGCTTTCTTT.

This chain joins TRBV7-3 and TRBJ2-5; TRBD2 aligns across 9 bases. Germline assignment: CDR1 SGHTA and CDR2 FQGTGA. The CDR3 contains 15 residues. V shed 0 bases and J 1 base; nucleotides not matched to a gene: 0. The CDR3: CASSLTSGSQETQYF. The CDR3, as DNA: TGTGCCAGCAGCTTAACTAGCGGGAGCCAAGAGACCCAGTACTTC.

The rearrangement joins TRBV11-3 to TRBJ2-4; 7 positions match TRBD2. This CDR3 is built from 20 residues. Germline V CDR1 and CDR2: SGHNT, YENEEA. The V segment lost 0 bases and the J segment 0 bases; nucleotides outside the gene matches: 14. The CDR3 region is CASSLDQGGSGAQAKNIQYF. The CDR3, as DNA: TGTGCCAGCAGCTTAGATCAGGGTGGCAGCGGGGCCCAAGCCAAAAACATTCAGTACTTC.

This rearrangement joins TRBV14 to TRBJ2-2; the match to TRBD2 covers 12 bases. Germline-derived CDR1 and CDR2 are SGHDN and FVKESK. The V segment lost 4 bases and the J segment 6 bases; nucleotides outside the gene matches: 6. The length of the CDR3 is 16 residues. The CDR3 sequence is CASSPTSGSVAGELFF. The CDR3 nucleotides read TGTGCCAGCAGCCCGACTAGCGGGAGTGTCGCCGGGGAGCTGTTTTTT.

V usage is TRBV5-1 and J usage is TRBJ2-3; a possible D gene is TRBD1 (6 bases). This CDR3 is 14 amino acids long. V lost 0 bases and J lost 6, with 11 bases in between. Per the germline V gene, CDR1 is SGHRS and CDR2 is YFSETQ. CDR3 DNA: TGCGCCAGCAGCTTGGTGGGACATTCGGATACGCAGTATTTT. Encoded protein: CASSLVGHSDTQYF.

This clone was seen a single time. The rearrangement uses TRBV27 and TRBJ2-7, with 10 bases matching TRBD1. The CDR3 spans 14 residues. Germline V lookup: CDR1 MNHEY, CDR2 SMNVEV (reference sequence). The J segment lost 5 bases and the V segment lost 6 bases, leaving 7 bases of the junction unmatched. CDR3 residues: CASRRDRGRDEQYF. Written as DNA, the CDR3 is TGTGCCAGCAGGCGGGACAGGGGACGCGACGAGCAGTACTTC.

This chain connects TRBV5-1 to TRBJ2-7; D is ambiguous. The V gene lost 2 bases and the J gene lost 3 bases, with 9 bases spanning the gap. CDR3 length: 13 amino acids. Germline V gene sequence: CDR1 SGHRS, CDR2 YFSETQ. CDR3 nucleotides: TGCGCCAGCAGCTTCGAACGGGTCTACGAGCAGTACTTC. It yields the protein CASSFERVYEQYF.

This chain links TRBV13 with TRBJ1-2; the match to TRBD1 covers 7 bases. V gave up 6 bases and J gave up 9 bases; unmatched junction bases: 10. The CDR3 spans 13 residues. Per germline, CDR1 PRHDT and CDR2 FYEKMQ (reference sequence). In DNA form, the CDR3 reads TGTGCCAGCAGGCCCATACAGGGGAGGAGCTACACCTTC. Translated, it gives CASRPIQGRSYTF.

The DNA for the CDR3 is TGCGCCAGCAGCTTGGTTTCGATGCAGGGGGGAAAATGGGCTTTCTTT. Protein product: CASSLVSMQGGKWAFF. The chain uses TRBV5-1 and TRBJ1-1; 7 nucleotides agree with TRBD1. The V gene's germline CDR1 is SGHRS and CDR2 YFSETQ. The CDR3 is made up of 16 amino acids. V shed 0 bases, J shed 11 bases, and the junction held 16 bases outside the gene matches.

V is TRBV28 and J is TRBJ1-5, with D possibly being TRBD1 (5 bases). CDR1 and CDR2 (germline): MDHEN, SYDVKM. Trimming stripped 6 bases from V and 0 bases from J, with 9 bases between. The CDR3 has 14 amino acids. CDR3 amino acids: CASSAGHSNQPQHF. The DNA for the CDR3 is TGTGCCAGCAGCGCGGGGCATAGCAATCAGCCCCAGCATTTT.

The chain has TRBV18 and TRBJ2-5; a weak D match, TRBD2 (6 bases). The CDR3 is 14 residues long. CDR1 KGHSH and CDR2 LQKENI come from the germline V gene. V lost 3 bases to trimming and J lost 5 bases, with 13 bases between them. CDR3 loop: CASSPAGTRETQYF. CDR3 DNA sequence: TGTGCCAGCTCACCGGCAGGGACTCGGGAGACCCAGTACTTC.

The V call is TRBV30, the J call TRBJ1-4, with D unclear. The CDR3 runs 16 residues. V lost 0 bases and J 5 bases, leaving 16 bases between the germline ends. Germline-derived CDR1 and CDR2 are GTSNPN and SVGIG (reference sequence). CDR3 DNA: TGTGCCTGGAGTGTAGCCCGGCCCACTAGGAATGAAAAACTGTTTTTT. It specifies CAWSVARPTRNEKLFF.

This clone was seen once. This sequence joins TRBV7-2 and TRBJ1-2; 7 nucleotides agree with TRBD1. Germline loops: CDR1 SGHTA, CDR2 FQGNSA. Trimming cost V 1 base and J 7 bases; bases outside gene matches: 3. This CDR3 is 13 amino acids long. The CDR3, as DNA: TGTGCCAGCAGCTTAGACAGGGGAGGTGGCTACACCTTC. Translation gives CASSLDRGGGYTF.

The rearrangement joins TRBV6-6 to TRBJ1-4; 9 bases match TRBD1. V lost 2 bases, J lost 8 bases, and 3 bases stayed unmatched. Germline V lookup: CDR1 MNHNY, CDR2 SVGAGI (reference sequence). CDR3 length equals 14 residues. DNA of the CDR3: TGTGCCAGCAGTTACCTTACAGGGGGCGAAAAACTGTTTTTT. Translating gives CASSYLTGGEKLFF.

This clone was seen more than once but under ten times. Here the CDR3 DNA reads TGTGCCAGCAGCCAAGAGTTGGCATCTAGCGGGGGGTACGAGCAGTACTTC. Its protein product is CASSQELASSGGYEQYF. The chain combines TRBV4-2 with TRBJ2-7, with 11 bases fitting TRBD2. Trimming removed 0 bases from V and 4 bases from J; junction bases left unmatched: 8. The V gene's germline CDR1 is LGHNA and CDR2 YNFKEQ. The CDR3 has 17 amino acids.

This chain links TRBV28 with TRBJ2-7, with 10 bases aligning to TRBD2. Looked up from germline, CDR1 is MDHEN and CDR2 is SYDVKM. This CDR3 has 15 amino acids. J lost 6 bases, V lost 3 bases, and 8 bases had no gene match. CDR3 nucleotides: TGTGCCAGCAGTTTCTGGTCTAGCGGGAGAGGCGAGCAGTACTTC. Protein: CASSFWSSGRGEQYF. Based on the CDR3 plus reference TRBV28 and TRBJ2-7, the full variable domain is DVKVTQSSRYLVKRTGEKVFLECVQDMDHENMFWYRQDPGLGLRLIYFSYDVKMKEKGDIPEGYSVSREKKERFSLILESASTNQTSMYLCASSFWSSGRGEQYFGPGTRLTVT.

The CDR3 DNA reads as TGCGCCAGCAGCCCGGGACTAGCGGTGGGCGATACGCAGTATTTT. This translates into CASSPGLAVGDTQYF. The chain couples TRBV4-1 to TRBJ2-3; 11 bases agree with TRBD2. J gave up 6 bases and V 4 bases, and 6 bases lay outside the gene matches. The V gene's germline CDR1 is MGHRA and CDR2 YSYEKL. The CDR3 is made up of 15 amino acids.

This chain joins TRBV25-1 and TRBJ2-7, with D possibly being TRBD2 (5 bases). There are 13 residues in the CDR3. V dropped 3 bases and J dropped 0 bases, with 6 bases sitting between them. Per the germline V gene, CDR1 is MGHDK and CDR2 is SYGVNS. CDR3 sequence: CASSERDSYEQYF. The CDR3 coding sequence is TGTGCCAGCAGTGAGAGGGACTCCTACGAGCAGTACTTC.

This clone was detected a few times. The J gene is TRBJ1-1, the V gene TRBV2; D gene ambiguous. CDR1 and CDR2 from the germline V gene are SNHLY and FYNNEI. V lost 8 bases and J lost 6, with 7 bases in between. The CDR3 is made up of 10 amino acids. The DNA of the CDR3 is TGTGCCAGCTTGGAGGCTGAAGCTTTCTTT. It yields the protein CASLEAEAFF.

The chain is built from TRBV9 and TRBJ2-7; 10 bases align to TRBD2. The J call may be wrong; the DNA end is better matched by TRBJ2-5. The CDR3 covers 16 residues. Germline assignment: CDR1 SGDLS and CDR2 YYNGEE. In DNA form, the CDR3 reads TGTGCCAGCAGCCCACGATGGGGACTAGCGCAAGAGACCCAGTACTTC. This gives the protein CASSPRWGLAQETQYF.

The V and J genes are TRBV27 and TRBJ2-7, with D perhaps TRBD1 (6 bases). The CDR3 runs 13 residues. V lost 5 bases and J 6 bases, leaving 14 bases between the germline ends. CDR1 and CDR2 (germline): MNHEY, SMNVEV (reference sequence). DNA of the CDR3: TGTGCCAGCAGTATAACAGGGAACGGCGAGCAGTACTTC. Its protein is CASSITGNGEQYF.

The V and J genes are TRBV21-1 and TRBJ1-1. TRBV21-1 is described as a pseudogene. The CDR3 is made up of 14 amino acids. The CDR3 DNA sequence: TGTGCCAGCAGCCCCGGAGGGGTCAACACTGAAGCTTTCTTT. The encoded protein is CASSPGGVNTEAFF.